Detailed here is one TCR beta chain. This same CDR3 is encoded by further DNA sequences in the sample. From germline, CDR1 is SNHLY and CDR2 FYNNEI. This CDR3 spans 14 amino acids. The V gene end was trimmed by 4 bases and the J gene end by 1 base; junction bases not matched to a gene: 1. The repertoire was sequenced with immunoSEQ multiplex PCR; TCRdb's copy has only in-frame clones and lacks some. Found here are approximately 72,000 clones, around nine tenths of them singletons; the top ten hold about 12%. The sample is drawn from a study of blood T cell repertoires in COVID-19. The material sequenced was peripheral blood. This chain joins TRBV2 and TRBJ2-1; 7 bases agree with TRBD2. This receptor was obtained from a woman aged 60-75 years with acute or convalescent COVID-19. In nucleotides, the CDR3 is TGTGCCAGCAGTGTGGGAGGGTCCTACAATGAGCAGTTCTTC. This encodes CASSVGGSYNEQFF.